This TCR beta chain was retrieved from a study of cytomegalovirus exposure and HLA in healthy donors. Study-level results: A later analysis found TCR association rates differed by HLA locus, highest for DRB1 and lowest for HLA-C.

Both 60 Vbeta primers and 13 Jbeta primers went into the PCR. The assay was immunoSEQ multiplex PCR, and TCRdb's table has in-frame clones only and misses some. This table has roughly 100,000 clones, 78% appearing once. Germline V gene lookup returns CDR1 MNHNS and CDR2 SASEGT. Germline trimming cut 1 base from V and 7 bases from J; bases unmatched to any gene: 6. The CDR3 has 14 amino acids. About this clone: Antigen unknown.

The origin of this receptor is a man aged 25-40 years in good health and CMV-seronegative. The sequencing input was PBMCs. The V call is TRBV6-1, the J call TRBJ1-2; 7 bases fit TRBD1. The CDR3 coding sequence is TGTGCCAGCAGTGAAGGGGTTGCAGGGGGTGGCTACACCTTC. This gives the protein CASSEGVAGGGYTF.